This T cell receptor beta chain was identified in a study of OX40 agonist ivuxolimab in advanced cancers. Study background: Anti-PD-1, anti-PD-L1 or anti-CTLA-4 therapy given earlier was allowed, and 40% had some. In three patients, partial responses were observed, one with hepatocellular carcinoma and two with cutaneous melanoma.

Clones were sequenced by immunoSEQ multiplex PCR, and TCRdb holds only the in-frame ones, with some missing. This table has 50,000 to 65,000 clones, approximately 88% appearing once. This CDR3 has 14 residues. Per germline, CDR1 SGHTS and CDR2 YDEGEE. The V and J ends lost 4 bases and 6 bases, in that order; junction bases with no gene match: 7. Points from the study as a whole: Blood T cells, both CD4+ and CD8+, expanded clonally by week 6 at 0.1 to 3.0 mg/kg.

In regard to this clone: Its antigen is unknown.

This TCR was recovered from an adult with an advanced solid tumor such as melanoma, head and neck, liver or kidney cancer. The rearrangement uses TRBV5-8 and TRBJ2-1; the match to TRBD1 covers 7 bases. The material sequenced was CD4+ or CD8+ T cells sorted from blood, taken in a trial of the OX40 agonist ivuxolimab. CDR3 region: CASSPGQWFNEQFF. The CDR3 nucleotides read TGTGCCAGCAGCCCGGGACAGTGGTTCAATGAGCAGTTCTTC.